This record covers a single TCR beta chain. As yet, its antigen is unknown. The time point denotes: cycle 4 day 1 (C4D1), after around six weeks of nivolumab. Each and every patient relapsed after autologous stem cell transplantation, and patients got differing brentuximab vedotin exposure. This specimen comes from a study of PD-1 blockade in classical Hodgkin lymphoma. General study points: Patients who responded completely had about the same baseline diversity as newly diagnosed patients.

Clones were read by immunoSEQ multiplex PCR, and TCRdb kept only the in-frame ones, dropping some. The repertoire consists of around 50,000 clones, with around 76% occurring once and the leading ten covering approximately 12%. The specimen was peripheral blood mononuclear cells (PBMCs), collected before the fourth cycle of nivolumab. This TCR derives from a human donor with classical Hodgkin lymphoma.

The CDR3 sequence is CASSQAAGSQETQYF. The CDR3 coding sequence is TGTGCCAGCAGCCAAGCCGCCGGGAGCCAAGAGACCCAGTACTTC. V gene TRBV14 combines with J gene TRBJ2-5; possible D gene TRBD2, 6 bases. The CDR3 loop spans 15 amino acids. CDR1 and CDR2 from the germline V gene are SGHDN and FVKESK. V lost 1 base and J lost 1, with 10 bases in between.